The next 5 T cell receptor beta chains were all read from a single sample in a study of blood T cell repertoires in COVID-19. Here immunoSEQ multiplex PCR was the method, and the copy in TCRdb shows in-frame clones only, minus some. The sample shows over 70,000 clones, more than 60% of them seen only once. The sample taken for sequencing was peripheral blood. Receptors originate from a human donor in a cohort sampled during active COVID-19.

This clone turned up a few times. V is TRBV7-2 and J is TRBJ1-5; 9 bases map to TRBD1. The germline gives CDR1 SGHTA, CDR2 FQGNSA. The V gene end was trimmed by 1 base and the J gene end by 5 bases; junction bases not matched to a gene: 3. The length of the CDR3 is 15 residues. The CDR3 here is CASSLVGTGYQPQHF. The CDR3 nucleotides read TGTGCCAGCAGCTTAGTAGGGACAGGGTATCAGCCCCAGCATTTT.

This clone was counted a single time. J is TRBJ2-7 and V is TRBV7-9; 7 positions match TRBD2. V lost 4 bases, J lost 5 bases, and 8 bases stayed unmatched. Germline CDR1 SEHNR, CDR2 FQNEAQ (reference sequence). The CDR3 totals 14 residues. The CDR3 sequence: CASSSGLSTHEQYF. CDR3 nucleotide sequence: TGTGCCAGCAGCTCGGGACTATCAACCCACGAGCAGTACTTC.

V and J are TRBV18 and TRBJ2-1; possibly TRBD2 for D (7 bases). V gave up 6 bases and J gave up 9 bases, with 24 bases separating them. The germline V gene encodes CDR1 KGHSH and CDR2 LQKENI. The CDR3 loop spans 16 amino acids. CDR3 sequence: CASSPVPGGEGGEQFF. Written as DNA, the CDR3 is TGTGCCAGCTCCCCCGTCCCAGGCGGGGAGGGGGGTGAGCAGTTCTTC.

The rearrangement links TRBV11-1 to TRBJ2-5, with D tentatively TRBD1 (5 bases). V was clipped by 3 bases and J by 2 bases, with 13 bases between them. The length of the CDR3 is 15 residues. Germline assignment: CDR1 SGHAT and CDR2 FQDESV (reference sequence). The CDR3 sequence: CASSFEGVRQETQYF. CDR3 DNA sequence: TGTGCCAGCAGCTTCGAAGGGGTCAGACAAGAGACCCAGTACTTC. Filled out from reference TRBV11-1 and TRBJ2-5, the complete variable domain reads EAEVAQSPRYKITEKSQAVAFWCDPISGHATLYWYRQILGQGPELLVQFQDESVVDDSQLPKDRFSAERLKGVDSTLKIQPAELGDSAMYLCASSFEGVRQETQYFGPGTRLLVL.

The chain employs TRBV18 and TRBJ2-3, with D unclear. In germline, CDR1 is KGHSH, CDR2 LQKENI. V lost 3 bases, J lost 1 base, and 5 bases lay in between. This CDR3 is built from 13 residues. CDR3 DNA: TGTGCCAGCTCACCCCGGGGCACAGATACGCAGTATTTT. Its translation is CASSPRGTDTQYF.